What follows describes a single T cell receptor (beta chain). Its target is not known. The sample is drawn from a study of beta chain features in type 1 diabetes. The study's findings and limits: Type 1 diabetes patients had moderately but significantly shorter TCRB CDR3s in all four CD4+ subsets.

Donors underwent one heparinised blood draw, 100 to 150 mL on average. Every sorted population was more than 98% pure. cDNA synthesis used the whole RNA isolate, giving expressed TCRB sequences. Only in-frame clones appear in the TCRdb table, and some are missing; sequencing was by immunoSEQ multiplex PCR. The sample includes roughly 140,000 clones, 7.5% to 10% of them seen just once. Sequenced input: central memory CD4+ T cells from blood. This clonotype originated in a man aged 18 to 30 in good health.

Written as DNA, the CDR3 is TGTGCCAGTAGTCCACGACAGGGTACCTCCTACGAGCAGTACTTC. As protein: CASSPRQGTSYEQYF. The V call is TRBV19, the J call TRBJ2-7; 7 positions agree with TRBD1. The germline V gene has CDR1 LNHDA and CDR2 SQIVND (reference sequence). The CDR3 consists of 15 residues. After removal of 5 bases from V and 0 bases from J, the junction contained 7 bases not matched to a gene.